The rows below give T cell receptor beta chains drawn from one sample of a study of T cells in Graves' hyperthyroidism and ophthalmopathy. TCRdb processed the multiplex PCR reads anew with MiXCR; each CDR3 protein has one entry. The table has hundreds of thousands of distinct CDR3 sequences, about 15% seen once. The material sequenced was blood. The source of these receptors is a woman between 45 and 65 years old with Graves' ophthalmopathy. Both conserved end residues are part of each CDR3. Each record gives: J gene, clone size, D gene, CDR3 length, V gene, CDR3 protein, CDR3 DNA. A D gene is named only where the DNA matches it firmly. A clone size is listed for some rows: how often the clone was seen (once, few, many), or a class if it is expanded.

TRBJ1-5,.,.,15,TRBV10-2,CASSEFSARNQPQHF,TGCGCCAGCAGTGAGTTCTCCGCCCGCAATCAGCCCCAGCATTTT
TRBJ2-3,many,TRBD2,21,TRBV7-9,CASSLVRLAGVGDTSTDTQYF,TGTGCCAGCAGCTTAGTTCGACTAGCGGGAGTGGGCGATACTAGCACAGATACGCAGTATTTT
TRBJ2-3,few,.,12,TRBV29-1,CSVVGTVDTQYF,TGCAGCGTTGTAGGGACCGTAGATACGCAGTATTTT
TRBJ2-1,.,TRBD2,15,TRBV7-2,CASSLATSYSNEQFF,TGTGCCAGCAGCTTAGCGACTAGCTACTCAAATGAGCAGTTCTTC
TRBJ1-2,few,TRBD1,13,TRBV2,CASSLDRRRGYTF,TGTGCCAGCAGCCTGGACAGGCGACGGGGCTACACCTTC
TRBJ2-5,many,TRBD1,12,TRBV20-1,CSALGGVETQYF,TGCAGTGCTTTAGGGGGCGTGGAGACCCAGTACTTC
TRBJ2-1,few,.,18,TRBV5-1,CASSLAAKTGSSYNEQFF,TGCGCCAGCAGCTTGGCCGCAAAGACAGGTAGCTCCTACAATGAGCAGTTCTTC
TRBJ2-1,.,TRBD2,17,TRBV7-3,CASSLIPGLGANNEQFF,TGTGCCAGCAGCTTAATTCCGGGACTAGGGGCCAACAATGAGCAGTTCTTC
TRBJ2-5,many,.,13,TRBV6-1,CASNNRFQETQYF,TGTGCCAGCAACAACAGGTTCCAAGAGACCCAGTACTTC
TRBJ2-5,.,.,15,TRBV9,CASSVEGANQETQYF,TGTGCCAGCAGCGTCGAAGGGGCCAACCAAGAGACCCAGTACTTC
TRBJ2-5,many,.,15,TRBV9,CASSVGGEMAETQYF,TGTGCCAGCAGCGTAGGCGGGGAAATGGCAGAGACCCAGTACTTC
TRBJ1-2,few,TRBD1,14,TRBV25-1,CASSGQGANYGYTF,TGTGCCAGCAGTGGACAGGGGGCCAACTATGGCTACACCTTC
TRBJ2-3,many,TRBD2,16,TRBV7-3,CASSLKLAGGADTQYF,TGTGCCAGCAGCTTAAAACTAGCGGGAGGCGCAGATACGCAGTATTTT
TRBJ2-1,few,TRBD1,16,TRBV3-1,CASSHWTGVKDNEQFF,TGTGCCAGCAGCCATTGGACAGGGGTAAAGGACAATGAGCAGTTCTTC
TRBJ2-7,.,TRBD2,18,TRBV18,CASSPLPKLAGGPNEQYF,TGTGCCAGCTCACCACTTCCCAAACTAGCGGGAGGGCCAAACGAGCAGTACTTC
TRBJ2-1,.,.,14,TRBV30,CAWYRPPSGNEQFF,TGTGCCTGGTACAGGCCCCCGTCTGGTAATGAGCAGTTCTTC
TRBJ2-6,few,TRBD1,15,TRBV5-6,CASSSTGAGANVLTF,TGTGCCAGCAGCTCCACAGGGGCTGGGGCCAACGTCCTGACTTTC
TRBJ2-1,many,TRBD1,12,TRBV29-1,CSMYRGRNEQFF,TGCAGCATGTACAGGGGGCGAAATGAGCAGTTCTTC
TRBJ2-3,many,.,12,TRBV20-1,CSPQGSTDTQYF,TGCAGTCCGCAGGGTAGCACAGATACGCAGTATTTT
TRBJ1-1,many,.,13,TRBV20-1,CSARGGALPEAFF,TGCAGTGCCAGAGGAGGGGCGCTCCCTGAAGCTTTCTTT
TRBJ2-3,.,TRBD2,17,TRBV2,CASSRSLGLAETDTQYF,TGTGCCAGCAGTCGATCCTTGGGACTAGCGGAGACAGATACGCAGTATTTT
TRBJ1-5,.,.,16,TRBV6-2/TRBV6-3,CASSQNAGPDNQPQHF,TGTGCCAGCTCACAGAACGCGGGCCCGGACAATCAGCCCCAGCATTTT
TRBJ2-7,few,TRBD1,16,TRBV6-2/TRBV6-3,CASSYQRTGGFYEQYF,TGTGCCAGCAGTTACCAGAGGACAGGGGGTTTCTACGAGCAGTACTTC
TRBJ2-7,.,.,13,TRBV10-3,CAISVKGGYEQYF,TGTGCCATCAGTGTAAAGGGAGGCTACGAGCAGTACTTC
TRBJ2-4,many,TRBD1,16,TRBV4-1,CASSQPGTGTKNIQYF,TGCGCCAGCAGCCAACCCGGGACAGGGACCAAAAACATTCAGTACTTC
TRBJ2-2,.,.,15,TRBV27,CASSYSGWDTGELFF,TGTGCCAGCAGTTACAGCGGGTGGGACACCGGGGAGCTGTTTTTT
TRBJ2-7,many,.,13,TRBV7-6,CASSLFGPREQYF,TGTGCCAGCAGCTTATTCGGACCGCGGGAGCAGTACTTC